This TCR beta chain derives from a study of T cells in Graves' hyperthyroidism and ophthalmopathy. Notes on the study in general: Median prediction lead before ophthalmopathy onset was 6.5 to 7 months with the model. Blood samples included most of the expanded thyroid clonotypes exceeding 0.001.

On this clonotype: The antigen is not known.

The study excluded patients with uncontrolled infection, other autoimmune disease, pregnancy or lactation. The source of the PBMCs was approximately 10 ml of fresh peripheral blood. TCR beta CDR3 sequences were amplified from RNA transcripts. TCR CDR3 underwent first-round RT-PCR with the HTBI primer set. MiXCR, run by TCRdb on the multiplex PCR reads, gives a single entry per CDR3 protein. Of more than 650,000 distinct CDR3 sequences in the sample, 13% to 15% were seen once. J was trimmed by 3 bases and V by 5 bases; bases with no gene match: 6. Germline V gene sequence: CDR1 MNHNS, CDR2 SASEGT. CDR3 length equals 14 residues.

The sequenced material came from blood. The sequence derives from a woman between 18 and 29 years old with Graves' hyperthyroidism. The chain is built from TRBV6-1 and TRBJ1-1, with 7 bases matching TRBD1. CDR3 sequence: CASSMGQTYTEAFF. CDR3 nucleotide sequence: TGTGCCAGCAGTATGGGACAGACCTACACTGAAGCTTTCTTT.